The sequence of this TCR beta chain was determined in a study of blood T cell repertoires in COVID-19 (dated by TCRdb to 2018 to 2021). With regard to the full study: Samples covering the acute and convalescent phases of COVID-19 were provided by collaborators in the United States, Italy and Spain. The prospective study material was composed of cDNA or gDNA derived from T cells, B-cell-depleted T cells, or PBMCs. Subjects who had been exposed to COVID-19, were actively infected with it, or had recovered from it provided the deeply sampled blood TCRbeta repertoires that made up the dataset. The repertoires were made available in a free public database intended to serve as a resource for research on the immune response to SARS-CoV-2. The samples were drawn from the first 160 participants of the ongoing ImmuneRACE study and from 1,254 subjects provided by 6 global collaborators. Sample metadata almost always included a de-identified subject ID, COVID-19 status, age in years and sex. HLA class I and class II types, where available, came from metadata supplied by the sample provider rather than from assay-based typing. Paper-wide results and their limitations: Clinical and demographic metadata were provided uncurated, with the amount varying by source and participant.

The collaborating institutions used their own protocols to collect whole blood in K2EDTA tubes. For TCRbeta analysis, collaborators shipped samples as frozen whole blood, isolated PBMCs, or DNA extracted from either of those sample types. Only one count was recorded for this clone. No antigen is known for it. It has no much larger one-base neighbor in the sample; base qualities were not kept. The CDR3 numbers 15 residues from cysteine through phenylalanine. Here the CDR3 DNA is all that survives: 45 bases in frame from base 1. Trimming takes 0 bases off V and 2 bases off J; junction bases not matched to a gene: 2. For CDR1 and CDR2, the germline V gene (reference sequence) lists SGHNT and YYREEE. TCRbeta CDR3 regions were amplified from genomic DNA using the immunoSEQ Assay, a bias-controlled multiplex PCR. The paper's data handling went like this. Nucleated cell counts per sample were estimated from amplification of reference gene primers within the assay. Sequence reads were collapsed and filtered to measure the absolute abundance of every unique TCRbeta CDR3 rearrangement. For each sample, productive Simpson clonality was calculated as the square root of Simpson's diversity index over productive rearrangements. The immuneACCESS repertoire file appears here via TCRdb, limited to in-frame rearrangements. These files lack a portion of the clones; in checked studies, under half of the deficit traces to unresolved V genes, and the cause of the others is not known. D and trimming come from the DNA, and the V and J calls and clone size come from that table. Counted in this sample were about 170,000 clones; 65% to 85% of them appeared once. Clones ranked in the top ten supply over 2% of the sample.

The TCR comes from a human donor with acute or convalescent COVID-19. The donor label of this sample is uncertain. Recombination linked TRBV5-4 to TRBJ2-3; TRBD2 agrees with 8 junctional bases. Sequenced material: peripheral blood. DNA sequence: TGTGCCAGCAGCTTGGAACTAGCGGTCACAGATACGCAGTATTTT. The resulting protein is CASSLELAVTDTQYF.